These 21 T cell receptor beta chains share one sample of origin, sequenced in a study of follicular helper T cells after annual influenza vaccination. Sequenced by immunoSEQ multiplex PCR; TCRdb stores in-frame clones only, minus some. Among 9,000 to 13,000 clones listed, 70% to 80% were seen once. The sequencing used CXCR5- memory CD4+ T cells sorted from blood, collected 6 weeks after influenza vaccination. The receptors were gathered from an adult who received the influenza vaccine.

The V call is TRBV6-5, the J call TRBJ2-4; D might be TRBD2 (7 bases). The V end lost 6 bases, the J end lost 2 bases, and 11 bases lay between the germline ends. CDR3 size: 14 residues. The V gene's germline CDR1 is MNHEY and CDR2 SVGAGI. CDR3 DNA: TGTGCCAGCAGGGGGGGGACATCCAAAAACATTCAGTACTTC. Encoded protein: CASRGGTSKNIQYF.

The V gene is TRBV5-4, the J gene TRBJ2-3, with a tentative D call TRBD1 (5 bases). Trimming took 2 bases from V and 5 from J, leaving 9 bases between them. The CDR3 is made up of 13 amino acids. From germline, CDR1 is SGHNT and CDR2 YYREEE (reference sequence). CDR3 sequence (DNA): TGTGCCAGCAGCTTACAGGCGAAAGATACGCAGTATTTT. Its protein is CASSLQAKDTQYF. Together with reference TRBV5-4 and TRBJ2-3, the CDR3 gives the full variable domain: ETGVTQSPTHLIKTRGQQVTLRCSSQSGHNTVSWYQQALGQGPQFIFQYYREEENGRGNFPPRFSGLQFPNYSSELNVNALELDDSALYLCASSLQAKDTQYFGPGTRLTVL.

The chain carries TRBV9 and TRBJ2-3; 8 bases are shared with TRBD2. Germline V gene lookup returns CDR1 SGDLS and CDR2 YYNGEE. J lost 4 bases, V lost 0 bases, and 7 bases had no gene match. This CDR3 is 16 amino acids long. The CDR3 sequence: CASSVGTAGAADTQYF. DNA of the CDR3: TGTGCCAGCAGCGTAGGTACAGCGGGGGCCGCAGATACGCAGTATTTT. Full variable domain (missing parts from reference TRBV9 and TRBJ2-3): DSGVTQTPKHLITATGQRVTLRCSPRSGDLSVYWYQQSLDQGLQFLIQYYNGEERAKGNILERFSAQQFPDLHSELNLSSLELGDSALYFCASSVGTAGAADTQYFGPGTRLTVL.

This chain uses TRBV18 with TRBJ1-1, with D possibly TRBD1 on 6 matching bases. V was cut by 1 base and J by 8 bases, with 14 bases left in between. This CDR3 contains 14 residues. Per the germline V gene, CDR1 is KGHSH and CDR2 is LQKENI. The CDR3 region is CASSPRVIRGEAFF. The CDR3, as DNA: TGTGCCAGCTCACCACGGGTGATTAGGGGGGAAGCTTTCTTT.

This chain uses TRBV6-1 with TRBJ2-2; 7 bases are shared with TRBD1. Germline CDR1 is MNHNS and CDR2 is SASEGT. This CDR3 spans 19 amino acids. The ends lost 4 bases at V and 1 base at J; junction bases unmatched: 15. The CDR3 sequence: CASSARGTTGIKNTGELFF. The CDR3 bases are TGTGCCAGCAGTGCAAGGGGAACGACAGGGATAAAGAACACCGGGGAGCTGTTTTTT.

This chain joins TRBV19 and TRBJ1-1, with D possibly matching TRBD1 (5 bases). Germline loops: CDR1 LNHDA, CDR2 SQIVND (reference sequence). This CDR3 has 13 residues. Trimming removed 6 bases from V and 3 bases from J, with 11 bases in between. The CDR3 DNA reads TGTGCCAGTAGGATGTCCAGGGACACTGAAGCTTTCTTT. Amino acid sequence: CASRMSRDTEAFF.

The CDR3 protein is CASSGNPGQVNTEAFF. CDR3 nucleotides: TGTGCCAGCTCAGGTAATCCGGGACAGGTGAACACTGAAGCTTTCTTT. The rearrangement joins TRBV18 to TRBJ1-1; 8 positions agree with TRBD1. V lost 5 bases and J lost 0; bases outside the gene matches: 8. There are 16 residues in the CDR3. Germline lookup yields CDR1 KGHSH and CDR2 LQKENI.

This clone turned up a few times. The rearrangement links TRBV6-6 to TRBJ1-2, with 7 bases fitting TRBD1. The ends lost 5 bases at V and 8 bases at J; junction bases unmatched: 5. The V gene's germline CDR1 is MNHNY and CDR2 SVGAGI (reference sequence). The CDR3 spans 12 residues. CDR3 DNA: TGTGCCAGCAGTCGGGACAGTCTGGGCTACACCTTC. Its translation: CASSRDSLGYTF.

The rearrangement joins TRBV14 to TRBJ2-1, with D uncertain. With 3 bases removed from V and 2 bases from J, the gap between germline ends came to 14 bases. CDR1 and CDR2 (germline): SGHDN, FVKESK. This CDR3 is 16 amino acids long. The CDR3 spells CASSHYSAVTYNEQFF. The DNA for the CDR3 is TGTGCCAGCAGCCATTATTCGGCAGTAACCTACAATGAGCAGTTCTTC.

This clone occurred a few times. The CDR3 loop reads CASSLGTGNSNQPQHF. DNA of the CDR3: TGTGCCAGCAGCTTAGGGACAGGGAATAGCAATCAGCCCCAGCATTTT. This chain links TRBV7-6 with TRBJ1-5; TRBD1 matches 8 bases. The length of the CDR3 is 16 residues. The trim removed 1 base at V and 0 bases at J, leaving 2 bases unmatched. Germline CDR1 SGHVS, CDR2 FNYEAQ.

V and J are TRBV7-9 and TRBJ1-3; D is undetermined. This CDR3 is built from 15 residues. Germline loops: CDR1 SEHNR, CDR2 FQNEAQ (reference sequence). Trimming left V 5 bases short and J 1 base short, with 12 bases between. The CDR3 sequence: CASSPTGFSGNTIYF. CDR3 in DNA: TGTGCCAGCAGCCCGACGGGCTTTTCTGGAAACACCATATATTTT.

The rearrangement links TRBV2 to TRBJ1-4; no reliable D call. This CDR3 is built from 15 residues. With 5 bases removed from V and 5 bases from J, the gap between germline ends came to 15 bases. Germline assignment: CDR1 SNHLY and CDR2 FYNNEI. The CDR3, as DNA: TGTGCCAGCAGTCCCCGGGAAGGCCGAAATGAAAAACTGTTTTTT. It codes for CASSPREGRNEKLFF. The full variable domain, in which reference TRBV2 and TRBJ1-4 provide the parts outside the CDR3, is EPEVTQTPSHQVTQMGQEVILRCVPISNHLYFYWYRQILGQKVEFLVSFYNNEISEKSEIFDDQFSVERPDGSNFTLKIRSTKLEDSAMYFCASSPREGRNEKLFFGSGTQLSVL.

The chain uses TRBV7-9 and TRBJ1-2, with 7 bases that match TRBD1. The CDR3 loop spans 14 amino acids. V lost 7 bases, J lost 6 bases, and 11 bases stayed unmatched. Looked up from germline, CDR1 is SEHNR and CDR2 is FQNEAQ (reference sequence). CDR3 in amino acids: CASTLEQGSDGYTF. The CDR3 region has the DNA TGTGCCAGCACCCTTGAACAGGGGTCTGATGGCTACACCTTC.

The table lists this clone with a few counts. The CDR3 sequence is CASSGGTRGNIQYF. CDR3 nucleotides: TGTGCCAGCAGCGGCGGGACCCGGGGAAACATTCAGTACTTC. The V and J genes are TRBV9 and TRBJ2-4; perhaps TRBD2 as D (6 bases). Germline assignment: CDR1 SGDLS and CDR2 YYNGEE. With 3 bases removed from V and 6 bases from J, the gap between germline ends came to 13 bases. There are 14 residues in the CDR3.

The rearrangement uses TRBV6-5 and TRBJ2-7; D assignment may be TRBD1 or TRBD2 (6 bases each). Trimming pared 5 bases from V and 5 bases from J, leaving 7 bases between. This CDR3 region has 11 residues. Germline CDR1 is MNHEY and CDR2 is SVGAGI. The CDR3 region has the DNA TGTGCCAGCAGTGGGGGGCACGAGCAGTACTTC. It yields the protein CASSGGHEQYF.

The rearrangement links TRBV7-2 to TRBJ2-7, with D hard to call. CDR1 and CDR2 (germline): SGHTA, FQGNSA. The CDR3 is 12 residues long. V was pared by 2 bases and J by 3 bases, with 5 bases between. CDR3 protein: CASSLQDYEQYF. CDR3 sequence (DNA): TGTGCCAGCAGCTTACAGGACTACGAGCAGTACTTC.

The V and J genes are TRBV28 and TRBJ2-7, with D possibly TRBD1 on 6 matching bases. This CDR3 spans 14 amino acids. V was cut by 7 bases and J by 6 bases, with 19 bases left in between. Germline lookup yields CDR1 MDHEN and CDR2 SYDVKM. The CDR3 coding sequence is TGTGCCAGCACGGACAGTGCTTGGGGCCCCGAGCAGTACTTC. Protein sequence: CASTDSAWGPEQYF.

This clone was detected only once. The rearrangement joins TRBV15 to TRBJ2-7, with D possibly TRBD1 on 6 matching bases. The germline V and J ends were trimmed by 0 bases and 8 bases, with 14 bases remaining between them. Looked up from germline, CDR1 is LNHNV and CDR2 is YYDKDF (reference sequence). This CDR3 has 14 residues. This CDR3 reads CATSREATGKKQYF. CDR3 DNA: TGTGCCACCAGCAGAGAGGCGACAGGTAAGAAGCAGTACTTC.

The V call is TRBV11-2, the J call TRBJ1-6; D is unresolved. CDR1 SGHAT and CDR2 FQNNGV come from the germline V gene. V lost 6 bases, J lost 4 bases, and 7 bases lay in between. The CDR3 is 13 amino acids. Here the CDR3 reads CASSQAYNSPLHF. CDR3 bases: TGTGCCAGCAGTCAGGCGTATAATTCACCCCTCCACTTT.

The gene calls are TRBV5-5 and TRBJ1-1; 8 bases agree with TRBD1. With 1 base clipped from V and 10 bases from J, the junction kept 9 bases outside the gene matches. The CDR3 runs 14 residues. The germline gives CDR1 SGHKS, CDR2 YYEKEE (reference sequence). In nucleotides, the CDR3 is TGTGCCAGCAGCTTGTCGACGGACAGGGTGAGAGCTTTCTTT. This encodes CASSLSTDRVRAFF.

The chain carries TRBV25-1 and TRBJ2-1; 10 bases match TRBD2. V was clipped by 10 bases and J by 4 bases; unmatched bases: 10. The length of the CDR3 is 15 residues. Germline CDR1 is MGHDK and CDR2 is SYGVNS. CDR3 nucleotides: TGTGCCACTCAATCTAGCGGGGGCCTTTACAATGAGCAGTTCTTC. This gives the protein CATQSSGGLYNEQFF. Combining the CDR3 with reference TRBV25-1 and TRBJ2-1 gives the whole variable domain EADIYQTPRYLVIGTGKKITLECSQTMGHDKMYWYQQDPGMELHLIHYSYGVNSTEKGDLSSESTVSRIRTEHFPLTLESARPSHTSQYLCATQSSGGLYNEQFFGPGTRLTVL.